These 24 T cell receptor beta chains came from one sample sequenced in a study of blood T cell repertoires in COVID-19. Using immunoSEQ multiplex PCR, the repertoire was profiled, and TCRdb retains in-frame clones only, with some absent. The sample has almost 400,000 clones, 88% seen once. What was sequenced was PBMCs or T cells enriched from blood (not recorded which). These receptor sequences come from a woman in her thirties with acute COVID-19.

The genes are TRBV19 and TRBJ1-5; tentative D call: TRBD1 (6 bases). This CDR3 contains 15 residues. Looked up from germline, CDR1 is LNHDA and CDR2 is SQIVND (reference sequence). Trimming shortened V by 7 bases and J by 1 base, and 14 bases separated the two germline ends. CDR3 region: CASTPGHLSNQPQHF. CDR3 bases: TGTGCCAGTACCCCGGGACACCTAAGCAATCAGCCCCAGCATTTT.

The chain recombines TRBV7-3 with TRBJ1-1, with D unclear. The CDR3 extends over 13 amino acids. V lost 4 bases and J lost 4, with 10 bases in between. Germline V gene data show CDR1 as SGHTA and CDR2 as FQGTGA. The CDR3 loop is CASSSREGTEAFF. The DNA of the CDR3 is TGTGCCAGCAGCTCAAGGGAGGGCACTGAAGCTTTCTTT.

The sample holds one count of this clone. V and J are TRBV19 and TRBJ2-7; D is uncertain. The CDR3 sequence is 15 residues long. CDR1 is LNHDA, CDR2 SQIVND, per germline (reference sequence). Trimming took 1 base from V and 1 from J, leaving 11 bases between them. CDR3 residues: CASSIGWARSYEQYF. CDR3 nucleotide sequence: TGTGCCAGTAGTATAGGCTGGGCGAGATCCTACGAGCAGTACTTC.

The chain has TRBV9 and TRBJ1-1, with TRBD1 matching over 10 bases. V lost 1 base to trimming and J lost 6 bases; unmatched junction nucleotides: 6. The CDR3 extends over 15 amino acids. Germline values: CDR1 SGDLS, CDR2 YYNGEE. The chain's CDR3 is CASSVLDRGGPEAFF. The CDR3, as DNA: TGTGCCAGCAGCGTATTGGACAGGGGGGGCCCTGAAGCTTTCTTT.

This clone appeared once. J is TRBJ1-2 and V is TRBV9; D is ambiguous. With 3 bases removed from V and 8 bases from J, the gap between germline ends came to 29 bases. Germline lookup yields CDR1 SGDLS and CDR2 YYNGEE. The CDR3 is 18 residues long. CDR3 in DNA: TGTGCCAGCAGCGCGCAGAACGGAGTCAGAGGATTGCAGTGGGGCTACACCTTC. Translated, it gives CASSAQNGVRGLQWGYTF.

The chain combines TRBV7-2 with TRBJ1-5, with 7 bases fitting TRBD1. V shed 5 bases, J shed 3 bases, and the junction held 7 bases outside the gene matches. The CDR3 length is 15 residues. Germline loops: CDR1 SGHTA, CDR2 FQGNSA. The CDR3 reads CASSQGTAHNQPQHF. DNA of the CDR3: TGTGCCAGCAGCCAAGGGACAGCCCACAATCAGCCCCAGCATTTT.

This clone is a singleton in its sample. The chain carries TRBV11-3 and TRBJ2-3; D call uncertain. The CDR3 loop spans 16 amino acids. The V end was cut by 0 bases, the J end by 6 bases, with 16 bases between. Per the germline V gene, CDR1 is SGHNT and CDR2 is YENEEA. CDR3 in DNA: TGTGCCAGCAGCTTAGATCTTCGTCTATTTAATGATACGCAGTATTTT. It encodes CASSLDLRLFNDTQYF.

This rearrangement joins TRBV3-1 (or the pseudogene TRBV3-2) to TRBJ2-4; perhaps TRBD1 as D (5 bases). Trimming cost V 2 bases and J 2 bases, with 13 bases left between them. This CDR3 has 16 amino acids. The germline V gene has CDR1 LGHDT and CDR2 YNNKEL (reference sequence). The CDR3 spells CASSQHVQGTKNIQYF. Written as DNA, the CDR3 is TGTGCCAGCAGCCAACACGTGCAGGGAACCAAAAACATTCAGTACTTC.

The CDR3 protein is CASSQDLGGRNNSPLHF. DNA for the CDR3: TGTGCCAGCAGCCAAGATCTCGGGGGGCGGAATAATTCACCCCTCCACTTT. The genes are TRBV3-1 (or the pseudogene TRBV3-2) and TRBJ1-6; D perhaps matches TRBD1 (6 bases). The CDR3 is made up of 17 amino acids. From germline, CDR1 is LGHDT and CDR2 YNNKEL (reference sequence). The V end was cut by 0 bases, the J end by 5 bases, with 14 bases between.

This clone was detected once. The sample contains more than one DNA sequence encoding this CDR3. This chain joins TRBV5-1 and TRBJ2-3; TRBD2 matches 14 bases. This CDR3 spans 16 amino acids. CDR1 is SGHRS and CDR2 is YFSETQ in the germline V gene. V was clipped by 0 bases and J by 4 bases; unmatched bases: 1. In DNA, the CDR3 is TGCGCCAGCAGCTTGGGACTAGCGGGAGGGGCAGATACGCAGTATTTT. Amino acids: CASSLGLAGGADTQYF.

The rearrangement joins TRBV7-9 to TRBJ1-5; D unresolved. The length of the CDR3 is 15 residues. Germline loops: CDR1 SEHNR, CDR2 FQNEAQ (reference sequence). The V end lost 5 bases, the J end lost 2 bases, and 13 bases lay between the germline ends. This chain's CDR3 is CASSANIPGNQPQHF. The CDR3 DNA follows: TGTGCCAGCAGCGCCAATATACCGGGCAATCAGCCCCAGCATTTT.

The CDR3 reads CASSPPSRGNYEQYF. The CDR3 coding sequence is TGTGCCAGCTCACCACCGTCCAGGGGGAACTACGAGCAGTACTTC. The rearrangement links TRBV18 to TRBJ2-7; TRBD1 matches 7 bases. With 0 bases clipped from V and 3 bases from J, the junction kept 5 bases outside the gene matches. The length of the CDR3 is 15 residues. Germline CDR1 and CDR2: KGHSH and LQKENI.

This rearrangement joins TRBV4-1 to TRBJ1-3, with a possible D match to TRBD1 (6 bases). This CDR3 region has 15 residues. Germline values: CDR1 MGHRA, CDR2 YSYEKL. Deletions cut 2 bases from V and 4 bases from J, with 12 bases between. CDR3 loop: CASSQRAGEGNTIYF. Here the CDR3 DNA reads TGCGCCAGCAGCCAAAGGGCAGGGGAGGGAAACACCATATATTTT.

The rearrangement links TRBV2 to TRBJ2-6, with D unresolved. CDR3 length: 15 residues. The germline gives CDR1 SNHLY, CDR2 FYNNEI. Trimming left V 6 bases short and J 5 bases short, with 14 bases between. This CDR3 reads CASRGTAFWANVLTF. The CDR3 DNA reads as TGTGCCAGCAGGGGTACAGCTTTCTGGGCCAACGTCCTGACTTTC.

This chain connects TRBV6-2 or TRBV6-3 to TRBJ1-5, with 7 positions matching TRBD1. Germline values: CDR1 MNHEY, CDR2 SVGEGT. With 6 bases clipped from V and 8 bases from J, the junction kept 13 bases outside the gene matches. The CDR3 loop spans 15 amino acids. The CDR3 protein is CASSGPTGVIKPQHF. CDR3 in DNA: TGTGCCAGCAGCGGCCCCACAGGGGTAATCAAGCCCCAGCATTTT.

The chain combines TRBV4-1 with TRBJ2-2; the D gene is possibly TRBD2 (7 bases). V was trimmed by 0 bases and J by 5 bases, leaving 13 bases between them. The germline V gene encodes CDR1 MGHRA and CDR2 YSYEKL. This CDR3 comprises 16 residues. CDR3 sequence reads: CASSQDGGARTGELFF. DNA for the CDR3: TGCGCCAGCAGCCAAGATGGGGGGGCAAGGACCGGGGAGCTGTTTTTT.

The chain carries TRBV18 and TRBJ2-5; 9 nucleotides line up with TRBD2. The CDR3 spans 14 residues. Per the germline V gene, CDR1 is KGHSH and CDR2 is LQKENI. V lost 3 bases and J lost 5; bases outside the gene matches: 4. CDR3 protein: CASSPAGGPETQYF. The CDR3 DNA reads TGTGCCAGCTCACCTGCGGGGGGGCCGGAGACCCAGTACTTC. The full variable domain, completed using reference TRBV18 and TRBJ2-5, is NAGVMQNPRHLVRRRGQEARLRCSPMKGHSHVYWYRQLPEEGLKFMVYLQKENIIDESGMPKERFSAEFPKEGPSILRIQQVVRGDSAAYFCASSPAGGPETQYFGPGTRLLVL.

The chain couples TRBV30 to TRBJ1-1; D perhaps matches TRBD1 (6 bases). Looked up from germline, CDR1 is GTSNPN and CDR2 is SVGIG (reference sequence). The CDR3 has 13 amino acids. V dropped 2 bases and J dropped 3 bases, with 10 bases sitting between them. The CDR3 loop is CAWSQGTYTEAFF. CDR3 bases: TGTGCCTGGAGTCAGGGGACCTACACTGAAGCTTTCTTT.

The CDR3 DNA is TGTGCCAGCAGCTTACGGGATCTTGGGGAAAAACTGTTTTTT. This translates into CASSLRDLGEKLFF. This chain uses TRBV5-8 with TRBJ1-4; D call uncertain. The CDR3 contains 14 residues. Germline-derived CDR1 and CDR2 are SGHTS and YDEGEE. With 2 bases removed from V and 8 bases from J, the gap between germline ends came to 13 bases.

The chain employs TRBV30 and TRBJ2-1, with D possibly matching TRBD1 (6 bases). Germline loops: CDR1 GTSNPN, CDR2 SVGIG (reference sequence). This CDR3 spans 15 amino acids. Trimming shortened V by 5 bases and J by 2 bases, and 16 bases separated the two germline ends. DNA for the CDR3: TGTGCCTGGGGAGGTCTGGGGGCGGCCTACAATGAGCAGTTCTTC. This encodes CAWGGLGAAYNEQFF.

The chain uses TRBV5-1 and TRBJ2-2; D is unclear. The CDR3 covers 16 residues. Trimming removed 3 bases from V and 5 bases from J, with 17 bases in between. CDR1 is SGHRS and CDR2 is YFSETQ in the germline V gene. In nucleotides, the CDR3 is TGCGCCAGCAGCTCCCCTCTACAACTAAGAACCGGGGAGCTGTTTTTT. Amino acids: CASSSPLQLRTGELFF. Drawing the rest from reference TRBV5-1 and TRBJ2-2, the complete variable domain is KAGVTQTPRYLIKTRGQQVTLSCSPISGHRSVSWYQQTPGQGLQFLFEYFSETQRNKGNFPGRFSGRQFSNSRSEMNVSTLELGDSALYLCASSSPLQLRTGELFFGEGSRLTVL.

This chain joins TRBV9 and TRBJ2-2; D may be TRBD1 (5 bases). The CDR3 has 14 residues. The ends were cut back, 0 bases at V and 6 bases at J, with 9 bases in the middle. From germline, CDR1 is SGDLS and CDR2 YYNGEE. The CDR3 region has the DNA TGTGCCAGCAGCGTAGAATGGGGCTCCGGGGAGCTGTTTTTT. It is translated as CASSVEWGSGELFF.

V and J are TRBV7-3 and TRBJ1-1; the D is unclear. This CDR3 has 13 residues. From germline, CDR1 is SGHTA and CDR2 FQGTGA. V lost 1 base to trimming and J lost 6 bases, with 9 bases between them. The CDR3 DNA is TGTGCCAGCAGCTTAAGCGCCCTCGCTGAAGCTTTCTTT. Protein product: CASSLSALAEAFF.

The rearrangement uses TRBV5-1 and TRBJ1-5; tentative D call: TRBD1 (6 bases). The CDR3 spans 14 residues. Germline CDR1 SGHRS, CDR2 YFSETQ. Deletions cut 3 bases from V and 2 bases from J, with 9 bases between. This CDR3 is CASSSSGGNQPQHF. CDR3 DNA: TGCGCCAGCAGCTCTTCAGGGGGCAATCAGCCCCAGCATTTT.